The source of this TCR beta chain is a study of blood T cell repertoires in COVID-19. Background on the study: Samples of COVID-19 (acute and convalescent) were obtained from the United States, Italy and Spain. Nucleic acid was either cDNA or gDNA, and it came from T cells, B-cell-depleted T cells, or PBMCs.

Germline CDR1 MNHNS, CDR2 SASEGT. The V end was cut by 3 bases, the J end by 4 bases, with 6 bases between. The CDR3 contains 12 residues. Notes on this clone: Other DNA sequences in the sample encode the same CDR3.

The protocol was immunoSEQ multiplex PCR, while the TCRdb copy is restricted to in-frame clones and leaves out a portion. The repertoire has about 240,000 clones, about 83% of them found once; the top ten carry 1.5% to 2%. The sample taken for sequencing was peripheral blood. This chain uses TRBV6-1 with TRBJ1-2; D is unclear. The origin of this receptor is a man aged 25 to 40 who had recovered from COVID-19. CDR3 sequence (DNA): TGTGCCAGCAGTGAGCGTGGCTATGGCTACACCTTC. Translating gives CASSERGYGYTF.